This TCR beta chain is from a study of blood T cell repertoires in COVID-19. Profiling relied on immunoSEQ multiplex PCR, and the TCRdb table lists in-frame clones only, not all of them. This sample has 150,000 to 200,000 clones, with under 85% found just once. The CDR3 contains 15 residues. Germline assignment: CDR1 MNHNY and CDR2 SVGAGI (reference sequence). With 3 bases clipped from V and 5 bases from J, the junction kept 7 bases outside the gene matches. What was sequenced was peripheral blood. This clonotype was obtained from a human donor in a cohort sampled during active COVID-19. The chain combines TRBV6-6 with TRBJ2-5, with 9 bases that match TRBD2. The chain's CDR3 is CASSYVASGAETQYF. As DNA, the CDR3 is TGTGCCAGCAGTTATGTGGCTAGCGGGGCTGAGACCCAGTACTTC.